The 20 T cell receptor beta chains presented below share a single source sample, sequenced in a study of graft-versus-host responses after intestinal transplantation. Their target antigens are unknown. Profiled with immunoSEQ multiplex PCR; TCRdb holds only in-frame clones, not every one. The sample has more than 80,000 clones; about four fifths are singletons. Sequences were derived from unstimulated CD8+ T cells sorted from spleen or lymph node cells, sampled before intestinal transplant. Receptor source: a human donor who received an intestinal transplant.

J is TRBJ2-1 and V is TRBV6-1; no reliable D call. Trimming pared 7 bases from V and 8 bases from J, leaving 15 bases between. Germline V gene data show CDR1 as MNHNS and CDR2 as SASEGT. The CDR3 is 13 amino acids. CDR3 sequence (DNA): TGTGCCAGCACGCCCCCCGAATTCGATGAGCAGTTCTTC. Protein product: CASTPPEFDEQFF.

The chain links TRBV6-1 to TRBJ1-1; the match to TRBD1 covers 7 bases. The J segment lost 1 base and the V segment lost 3 bases, leaving 2 bases of the junction unmatched. The germline CDR1 and CDR2 sequences are MNHNS and SASEGT. This CDR3 region has 14 residues. The CDR3 protein is CASSEYRGNTEAFF. CDR3 coding DNA: TGTGCCAGCAGTGAGTACAGGGGGAACACTGAAGCTTTCTTT.

The rearrangement joins TRBV7-8 to TRBJ2-5; D remains ambiguous. CDR1 and CDR2 (germline): SGHVS, FQNEAQ. The CDR3 sequence is 12 residues long. Trimming pared 2 bases from V and 7 bases from J, leaving 8 bases between. The CDR3 DNA follows: TGTGCCAGCAGCTTACGGTATGGGACCCAGTACTTC. It specifies CASSLRYGTQYF.

The J gene is TRBJ1-1, the V gene TRBV4-1; D is unclear. Trimming shortened V by 0 bases and J by 3 bases, and 8 bases separated the two germline ends. The CDR3 length is 14 residues. Germline CDR1 MGHRA, CDR2 YSYEKL. The CDR3 spells CASSQDEGYTEAFF. CDR3 nucleotides: TGCGCCAGCAGCCAAGATGAGGGCTACACTGAAGCTTTCTTT.

The chain is built from TRBV7-9 and TRBJ2-5; TRBD2 agrees at 8 bases. CDR1 SEHNR and CDR2 FQNEAQ come from the germline V gene (reference sequence). CDR3 length: 13 residues. Trimming at V came to 5 bases and at J to 5 bases, leaving 4 bases not matched to a gene. CDR3 DNA sequence: TGTGCCAGCAGCGCGGGGGGTGAGGAGACCCAGTACTTC. The encoded protein is CASSAGGEETQYF.

This clone was counted a single time. The chain employs TRBV7-3 and TRBJ1-2, with unresolved D. The germline V and J ends were trimmed by 1 base and 8 bases, with 20 bases remaining between them. Germline V CDR1 and CDR2: SGHTA, FQGTGA. The CDR3 has 16 amino acids. The DNA of the CDR3 is TGTGCCAGCAGCTTAAACGCCCCCCCTGATGGCTACGGCTACACCTTC. Its translation: CASSLNAPPDGYGYTF.

V usage is TRBV20-1 and J usage is TRBJ1-5; D is unclear. Trimming took off 5 bases at V and 4 bases at J, with 6 bases between the two ends. Germline V gene sequence: CDR1 DFQATT, CDR2 SNEGSKA (reference sequence). This CDR3 is built from 11 residues. For the CDR3, the DNA is TGCAGTGCTTCTCTTAATCAGCCCCAGCATTTT. Residues: CSASLNQPQHF.

This rearrangement joins TRBV2 to TRBJ1-1; D is undetermined. With 9 bases removed from V and 0 bases from J, the gap between germline ends came to 11 bases. The CDR3 runs to 13 residues. CDR1 is SNHLY, CDR2 FYNNEI, per germline. DNA for the CDR3: TGTGCCAGTCCTTCGTCCCTGAACACTGAAGCTTTCTTT. It encodes CASPSSLNTEAFF.

V usage is TRBV6-5 and J usage is TRBJ2-6, with D perhaps matching TRBD1 (5 bases). Germline CDR1 reads MNHEY; CDR2 reads SVGAGI. The CDR3 length is 15 residues. The ends were cut back, 1 base at V and 4 bases at J, with 8 bases in the middle. The CDR3 reads CASSYFGAGANVLTF. In DNA form, the CDR3 reads TGTGCCAGCAGTTACTTTGGGGCCGGGGCCAACGTCCTGACTTTC.

V gene TRBV6-5 combines with J gene TRBJ2-3, with a weak D call TRBD2 (6 bases). The CDR3 contains 16 residues. Germline V gives CDR1 MNHEY, CDR2 SVGAGI. Trimming removed 2 bases from V and 2 bases from J, with 14 bases in between. The DNA for the CDR3 is TGTGCCAGCAGTTACGCAACTAGCCAATTCACAGATACGCAGTATTTT. Protein product: CASSYATSQFTDTQYF.

V usage is TRBV9 and J usage is TRBJ2-1, with D possibly TRBD2 on 5 matching bases. CDR1 and CDR2 (germline): SGDLS, YYNGEE. The CDR3 extends over 15 amino acids. Trimming took 0 bases from V and 2 from J, leaving 9 bases between them. CDR3 region: CASSVDLAAYNEQFF. The CDR3 bases are TGTGCCAGCAGCGTAGACCTAGCCGCCTACAATGAGCAGTTCTTC.

The chain has TRBV15 and TRBJ2-7, with TRBD2 identical over 12 bases. The CDR3 is made up of 14 amino acids. CDR1 is LNHNV, CDR2 YYDKDF, per germline (reference sequence). V shed 5 bases, J shed 3 bases, and the junction held 2 bases outside the gene matches. The CDR3 is CATSVGLAGYEQYF. In DNA form, the CDR3 reads TGTGCCACCAGCGTGGGACTAGCGGGCTACGAGCAGTACTTC.

This chain connects TRBV27 to TRBJ1-5; 7 positions match TRBD1. The CDR3 is made up of 15 amino acids. With V trimmed by 2 bases and J by 4 bases, 5 bases remained unmatched. Germline loops: CDR1 MNHEY, CDR2 SMNVEV (reference sequence). CDR3 bases: TGTGCCAGCAGTTTAAGGCAGGGGGTAAATCAGCCCCAGCATTTT. This translates into CASSLRQGVNQPQHF.

The rearrangement joins TRBV4-1 to TRBJ2-1; 7 positions agree with TRBD1. The CDR3 is 14 amino acids. Losses at the gene ends were 0 bases for V and 7 bases for J; bases not matched to a gene: 3. The V gene's germline CDR1 is MGHRA and CDR2 YSYEKL. The CDR3 is CASSQEGGGNEQFF. CDR3 bases: TGCGCCAGCAGCCAAGAAGGGGGCGGAAATGAGCAGTTCTTC.

Only a few counts were recorded for this clone. The V gene is TRBV2, the J gene TRBJ2-5; 7 bases are shared with TRBD2. Germline trimming cut 8 bases from V and 1 base from J; bases unmatched to any gene: 7. This CDR3 contains 14 residues. Germline lookup yields CDR1 SNHLY and CDR2 FYNNEI. The CDR3 here is CASAGDGPQETQYF. CDR3 coding DNA: TGTGCCAGCGCGGGGGATGGGCCCCAAGAGACCCAGTACTTC. The full variable domain, in which reference TRBV2 and TRBJ2-5 provide the parts outside the CDR3, is EPEVTQTPSHQVTQMGQEVILRCVPISNHLYFYWYRQILGQKVEFLVSFYNNEISEKSEIFDDQFSVERPDGSNFTLKIRSTKLEDSAMYFCASAGDGPQETQYFGPGTRLLVL.

With respect to this clone: Other DNA sequences in the sample encode the same CDR3. The chain is built from TRBV7-9 and TRBJ1-3; D is ambiguous. Germline V gene lookup returns CDR1 SEHNR and CDR2 FQNEAQ (reference sequence). The CDR3 runs 12 residues. Trimming left V 3 bases short and J 4 bases short, with 4 bases between. Written as DNA, the CDR3 is TGTGCCAGCAGCTTGGGGGGAAACACCATATATTTT. It codes for CASSLGGNTIYF.

The table lists this clone with a few counts. The chain is built from TRBV6-5 and TRBJ1-5; possibly TRBD1 for D (6 bases). The germline gives CDR1 MNHEY, CDR2 SVGAGI. V lost 0 bases to trimming and J lost 8 bases, with 11 bases between them. The length of the CDR3 is 14 residues. The DNA of the CDR3 is TGTGCCAGCAGTTACTCACAGGGCAGGGAGCCCCAGCATTTT. Translating gives CASSYSQGREPQHF.

J is TRBJ2-7 and V is TRBV7-6, with D uncertain. V was cut by 8 bases and J by 1 base, with 12 bases left in between. The CDR3 is 13 residues long. Germline values: CDR1 SGHVS, CDR2 FNYEAQ. The CDR3 reads CASAPDTSYEQYF. The CDR3 nucleotides read TGTGCCAGCGCCCCCGACACTTCCTACGAGCAGTACTTC.

The chain uses TRBV27 and TRBJ2-3; D possibly corresponds to TRBD1 (6 bases). Germline CDR1 MNHEY, CDR2 SMNVEV (reference sequence). The CDR3 extends over 17 amino acids. V was clipped by 2 bases and J by 2 bases, with 17 bases between them. The CDR3, as DNA: TGTGCCAGCAGTTTAACCCCCAACAGGGACCTCACAGATACGCAGTATTTT. Translation: CASSLTPNRDLTDTQYF.

The chain uses TRBV10-2 and TRBJ2-7, with D uncertain. The CDR3 loop spans 14 amino acids. Trimming stripped 10 bases from V and 2 bases from J, with 18 bases between. The V gene's germline CDR1 is WSHSY and CDR2 SAAADI. The CDR3 is CATSRARVAYEQYF. CDR3 in DNA: TGCGCCACCTCCCGGGCGAGAGTCGCCTACGAGCAGTACTTC.